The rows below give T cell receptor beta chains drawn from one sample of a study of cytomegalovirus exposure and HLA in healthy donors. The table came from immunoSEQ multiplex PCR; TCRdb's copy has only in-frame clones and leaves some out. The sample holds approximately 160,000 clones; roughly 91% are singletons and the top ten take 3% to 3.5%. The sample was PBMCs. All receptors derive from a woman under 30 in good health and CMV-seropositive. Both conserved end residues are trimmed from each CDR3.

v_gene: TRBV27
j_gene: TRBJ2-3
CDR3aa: ASSLGQGQHTQY

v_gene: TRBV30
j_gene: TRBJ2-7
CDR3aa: AWSLTLISYEQY

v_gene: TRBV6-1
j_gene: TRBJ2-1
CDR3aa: ASSENLLPGRGF

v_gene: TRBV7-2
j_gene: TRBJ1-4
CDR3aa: ASSPSTATNEKLF

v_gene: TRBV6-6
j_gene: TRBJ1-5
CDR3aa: ASKRGTDDQPQH

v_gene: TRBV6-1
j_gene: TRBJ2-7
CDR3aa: ASMGSSGMYEQY

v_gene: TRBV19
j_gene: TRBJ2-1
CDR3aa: ASRLAGGNEQF

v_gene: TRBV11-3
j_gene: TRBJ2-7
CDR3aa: ASSLSGRGYEQY

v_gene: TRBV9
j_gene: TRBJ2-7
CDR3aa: ASSLGTVAYEQY

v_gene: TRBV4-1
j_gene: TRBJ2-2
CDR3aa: ASSPRQGSKTGELF

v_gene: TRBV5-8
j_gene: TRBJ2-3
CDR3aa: ASSLGGRAADTQY

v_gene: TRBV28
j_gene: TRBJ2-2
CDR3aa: ASSLDRGSGELF

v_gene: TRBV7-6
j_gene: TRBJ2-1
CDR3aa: ASAIRAGFYNEQF

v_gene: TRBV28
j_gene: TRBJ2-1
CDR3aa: ASSSRGGEQF

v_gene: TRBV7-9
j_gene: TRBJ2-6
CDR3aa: ASSISGANVLT

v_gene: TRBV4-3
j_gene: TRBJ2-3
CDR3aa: ASSQDLQRVGTDTQY

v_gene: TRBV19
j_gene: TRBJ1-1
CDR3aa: ASSSAYGGEAF

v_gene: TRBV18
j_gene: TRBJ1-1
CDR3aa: ASSPLKGATEAF

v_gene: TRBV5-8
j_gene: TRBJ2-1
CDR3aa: ASSLGLAPSSYNEQF

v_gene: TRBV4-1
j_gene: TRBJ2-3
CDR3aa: ASSQGGGRDTQY

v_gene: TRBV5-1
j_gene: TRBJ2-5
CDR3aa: ASSFPGRVEETQY

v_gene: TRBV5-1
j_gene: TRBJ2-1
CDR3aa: ASSLASTNEQF